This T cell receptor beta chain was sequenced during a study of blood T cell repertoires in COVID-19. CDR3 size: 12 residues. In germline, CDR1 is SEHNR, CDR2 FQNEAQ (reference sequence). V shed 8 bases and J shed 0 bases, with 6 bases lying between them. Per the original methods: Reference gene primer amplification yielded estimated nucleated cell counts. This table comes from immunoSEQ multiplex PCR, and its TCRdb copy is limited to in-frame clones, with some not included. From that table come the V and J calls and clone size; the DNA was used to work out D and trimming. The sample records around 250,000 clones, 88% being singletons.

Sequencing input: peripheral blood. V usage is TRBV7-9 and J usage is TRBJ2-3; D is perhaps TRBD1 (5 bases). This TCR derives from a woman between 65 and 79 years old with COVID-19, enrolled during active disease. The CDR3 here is CASGASTDTQYF. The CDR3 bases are TGTGCCAGCGGGGCGAGCACAGATACGCAGTATTTT.